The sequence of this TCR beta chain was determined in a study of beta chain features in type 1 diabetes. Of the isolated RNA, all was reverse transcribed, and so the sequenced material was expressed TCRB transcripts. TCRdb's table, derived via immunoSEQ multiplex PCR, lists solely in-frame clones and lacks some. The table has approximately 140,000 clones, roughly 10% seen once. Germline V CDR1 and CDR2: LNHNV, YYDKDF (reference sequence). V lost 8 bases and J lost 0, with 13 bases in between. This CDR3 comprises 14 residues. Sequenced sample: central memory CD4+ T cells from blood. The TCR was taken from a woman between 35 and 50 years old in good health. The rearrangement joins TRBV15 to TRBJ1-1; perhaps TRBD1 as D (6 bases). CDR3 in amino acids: CATGTRTVNTEAFF. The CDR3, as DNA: TGTGCCACCGGCACCCGGACAGTGAACACTGAAGCTTTCTTT.